Presented here are 9 T cell receptor beta chains from one specimen sequenced in a study of T cells after somatic rescue of genetic block (dated by TCRdb to the early 2020s). Library method: the immunoSEQ multiplex PCR assay. What TCRdb holds here is the immuneACCESS table cut down to in-frame rearrangements. Part of the clones is not present; checked against another copy, under half of the missing clones reflect an unresolved V gene, and the others are unexplained. The sample data list tens of thousands of clones, and about nine tenths of these were observed just once. Of the sample, approximately 1.5% falls within the top ten clones. Material for sequencing was peripheral blood mononuclear cells (PBMCs). The receptors come from a woman under 30.

The chain combines TRBV11-3 with TRBJ2-7, with 8 nucleotides matching TRBD1. CDR1 is SGHNT, CDR2 YENEEA, per germline. The trim removed 5 bases at V and 2 bases at J, leaving 8 bases unmatched. This CDR3 has 15 residues. The CDR3 protein is CASSPTGVGPYEQYF. The CDR3 DNA follows: TGTGCCAGCAGCCCGACAGGGGTAGGCCCCTACGAGCAGTACTTC.

J is TRBJ2-7 and V is TRBV5-5; 7 bases align to TRBD1. The CDR3 loop spans 18 amino acids. Germline V lookup: CDR1 SGHKS, CDR2 YYEKEE (reference sequence). V was clipped by 0 bases and J by 3 bases; unmatched bases: 15. The CDR3 sequence: CASSLAWTGRRGFYEQYF. The CDR3 nucleotides are TGTGCCAGCAGCTTGGCGTGGACAGGCCGACGGGGTTTCTACGAGCAGTACTTC.

There are a few counts of this clone. The CDR3 sequence: CASSEQTGAGNTIYF. For the CDR3, the DNA is TGTGCCAGCAGTGAACAAACAGGGGCTGGAAACACCATATATTTT. The chain couples TRBV6-1 to TRBJ1-3, with 7 bases lining up with TRBD1. The CDR3 totals 15 residues. CDR1 is MNHNS and CDR2 is SASEGT in the germline V gene. V was clipped by 2 bases and J by 2 bases; unmatched bases: 3.

The J gene is TRBJ1-4, the V gene TRBV7-8; no clear D gene. V was clipped by 4 bases and J by 1 base, with 16 bases between them. CDR1 is SGHVS and CDR2 is FQNEAQ in the germline V gene. The CDR3 sequence is 17 residues long. CDR3 in amino acids: CASSSRGGGRTNEKLFF. CDR3 DNA: TGTGCCAGCAGCTCCCGGGGAGGCGGCAGAACTAATGAAAAACTGTTTTTT.

As DNA, the CDR3 is TGTGCCAGCAGCCCATCGGGGCCTTCCTACGAGCAGTACTTC. It codes for CASSPSGPSYEQYF. The chain is built from TRBV5-6 and TRBJ2-7; D assignment may be TRBD1 or TRBD2 (5 bases each). The germline gives CDR1 SGHDT, CDR2 YYEEEE. The CDR3 has 14 residues. Trimming cost V 4 bases and J 1 base, with 12 bases left between them.

The genes are TRBV9 and TRBJ1-1; maybe TRBD1 (5 bases). Trimming took off 1 base at V and 1 base at J, with 8 bases between the two ends. The CDR3 sequence is 14 residues long. In germline, CDR1 is SGDLS, CDR2 YYNGEE. The CDR3 nucleotides read TGTGCCAGCAGCGTATTGACAGCGAACACTGAAGCTTTCTTT. It is translated as CASSVLTANTEAFF. Complete variable domain (other parts from reference TRBV9 and TRBJ1-1): DSGVTQTPKHLITATGQRVTLRCSPRSGDLSVYWYQQSLDQGLQFLIQYYNGEERAKGNILERFSAQQFPDLHSELNLSSLELGDSALYFCASSVLTANTEAFFGQGTRLTVV.

This chain connects TRBV10-3 to TRBJ2-3, with 8 bases lining up with TRBD2. V lost 4 bases and J lost 4; bases outside the gene matches: 4. The CDR3 is made up of 14 amino acids. Per the germline V gene, CDR1 is ENHRY and CDR2 is SYGVKD. CDR3 DNA: TGTGCCATCAGTGGGGGGCGGGAGGCAGATACGCAGTATTTT. Translated: CAISGGREADTQYF.

The chain employs TRBV5-1 and TRBJ2-7, with 8 nucleotides matching TRBD1. The junction had 4 bases not matched to a gene; V was cut back by 0 bases and J by 5 bases. Germline V gene sequence: CDR1 SGHRS, CDR2 YFSETQ. This CDR3 spans 14 amino acids. The CDR3: CASSLAQGADEQYF. The CDR3 DNA is TGCGCCAGCAGCTTGGCGCAGGGGGCCGACGAGCAGTACTTC.

J is TRBJ2-7 and V is TRBV9, with TRBD2 matching 11 bases. After removal of 4 bases from V and 7 bases from J, the junction contained 7 bases not matched to a gene. The germline V gene has CDR1 SGDLS and CDR2 YYNGEE. This CDR3 comprises 14 residues. The CDR3 bases are TGTGCCAGCAGCACCCGACTAGCGGGATATGAGCAGTACTTC. Translation gives CASSTRLAGYEQYF.